This TCR beta chain was identified during a study of shared clonotypes between healthy human individuals. This clone was picked up one time. Other DNA sequences from this sample encode an identical CDR3 as well. Trimming left V 0 bases short and J 1 base short, with 8 bases between. The CDR3 sequence is 15 residues long. CDR1 is SGHRS and CDR2 is YFSETQ in the germline V gene. This table comes from immunoSEQ multiplex PCR, and its TCRdb copy is limited to in-frame clones, with some not included. The data show about 1.1 million clones, with roughly 74% seen just once and around 0.61% held by the top ten.

This TCR came from a man between 18 and 35 years old in good health. Some clones in this sample may be carry-over from other donors' samples. This chain connects TRBV5-1 to TRBJ1-5; D is unclear. Material for sequencing was memory CD4+ T cells from PBMCs. Documented subset: CD45RA-negative fraction. The chain's CDR3 is CASSLEGGSNQPQHF. CDR3 in DNA: TGCGCCAGCAGCTTGGAGGGAGGCAGCAATCAGCCCCAGCATTTT.